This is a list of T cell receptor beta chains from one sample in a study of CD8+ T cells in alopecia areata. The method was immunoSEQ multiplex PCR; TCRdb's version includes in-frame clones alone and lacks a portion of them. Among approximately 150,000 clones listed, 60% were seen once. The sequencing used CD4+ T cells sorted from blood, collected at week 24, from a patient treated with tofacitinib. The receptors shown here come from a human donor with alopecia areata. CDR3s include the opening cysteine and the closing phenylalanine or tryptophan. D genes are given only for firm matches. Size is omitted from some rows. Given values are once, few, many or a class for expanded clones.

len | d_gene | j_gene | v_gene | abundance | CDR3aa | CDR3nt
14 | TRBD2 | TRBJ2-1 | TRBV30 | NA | CAWRHRGGVYEQFF | TGTGCCTGGAGACATCGGGGGGGCGTCTATGAGCAGTTCTTC
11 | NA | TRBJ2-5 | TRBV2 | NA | CASSLKETQYF | TGTGCCAGCAGTCTAAAAGAGACCCAGTACTTC
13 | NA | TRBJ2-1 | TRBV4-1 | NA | CASGGTSYNEQFF | TGCGCCAGTGGGGGGACCTCGTACAATGAGCAGTTCTTC
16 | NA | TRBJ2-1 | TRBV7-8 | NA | CASSLVVSLLHNEQFF | TGTGCCAGCAGCTTAGTGGTGTCTTTACTCCACAATGAGCAGTTCTTC
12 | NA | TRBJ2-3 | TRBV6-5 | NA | CASRSLTDTQYF | TGTGCCAGCAGGAGTCTCACAGATACGCAGTATTTT
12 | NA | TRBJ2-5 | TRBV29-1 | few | CSVKTLQETQYF | TGCAGCGTCAAGACCTTACAAGAGACCCAGTACTTC
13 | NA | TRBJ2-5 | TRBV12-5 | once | CASGLELFGTQYF | TGTGCTAGTGGTTTAGAGCTGTTTGGGACCCAGTACTTC
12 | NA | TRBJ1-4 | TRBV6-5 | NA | CASGGNNEKLFF | TGTGCCAGCGGGGGGAATAATGAAAAACTGTTTTTT
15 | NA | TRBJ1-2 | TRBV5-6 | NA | CASSLVGRGGHGYTF | TGTGCCAGCAGCTTGGTAGGCAGGGGAGGGCATGGCTACACCTTC
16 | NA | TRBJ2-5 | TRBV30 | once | CAWSAAAILGQETQYF | TGTGCCTGGAGTGCGGCGGCCATCTTGGGCCAAGAGACCCAGTACTTC